This T cell receptor (beta chain) was sequenced for a study of T cell changes during pregnancy in multiple sclerosis. Trimming took 4 bases from V and 5 from J, leaving 11 bases between them. CDR3 size: 13 residues. The V gene's germline CDR1 is SGHAT and CDR2 FQNNGV. Clones were read by immunoSEQ multiplex PCR, and TCRdb kept only the in-frame ones, dropping some. The sample includes about 49,000 clones, 95% of them seen just once. The chain has TRBV11-2 and TRBJ1-1, with no clear D. The source material was CD8+ T cells from peripheral blood mononuclear cells, sampled in the first trimester of pregnancy. The sequence was obtained from a female donor with multiple sclerosis, enrolled in a pregnancy study. DNA of the CDR3: TGTGCCAGCAGCTCCATTCCGGGGACTGAAGCTTTCTTT. It translates to CASSSIPGTEAFF.